This T cell receptor beta chain was observed in a study of shared clonotypes between healthy human individuals. Study-level results: Tissue TCR repertoires likely differ from these blood-only repertoires. Despite large depth, rarefaction showed incomplete sorted-subset sequencing. Some naive CD4 clonotypes, around 4.9%, turned up in common across a few donors.

The assay was carried out at the deep level. Sequenced by immunoSEQ multiplex PCR; TCRdb stores in-frame clones only, minus some. The data show more than 500,000 clones, 90% to 96% seen once. Turning to this clone: The target antigen is unknown.

Sequences were obtained from naive CD4+ T cells sorted from blood. Subset of the sample: CD45RA+ positively selected. This TCR was recovered from a woman in her 30s in good health.

The CDR3 nucleotides are TGCGCCAGCAGCCACCCGTCTAGCGGGAAGCCGAATGAGCAGTTCTTC. The encoded protein is CASSHPSSGKPNEQFF. The V and J genes are TRBV4-1 and TRBJ2-1; 9 bases map to TRBD2. V gave up 3 bases and J gave up 7 bases; unmatched junction bases: 10. CDR1 and CDR2 from the germline V gene are MGHRA and YSYEKL. This CDR3 has 16 amino acids.